This TCR beta chain is drawn from a study of shared clonotypes between healthy human individuals. V was pared by 4 bases and J by 7 bases, with 17 bases between. The CDR3 extends over 15 amino acids. CDR1 is SGHVS, CDR2 FNYEAQ, per germline. This clone showed up just once. Assay execution proceeded at the deep level. TCRdb's table, derived via immunoSEQ multiplex PCR, lists solely in-frame clones and lacks some. This table has hundreds of thousands of clones, about 80% appearing once. Recent vaccinations or acute infections were absent in the healthy HIV-negative adult donors. For unsorted samples, genomic DNA was extracted from roughly 100 million PBMCs.

Material: PBMCs. This receptor was identified in a middle-aged woman in good health. Some clones in this sample may be carry-over from other donors' samples. The rearrangement joins TRBV7-6 to TRBJ2-1; D may be TRBD2 (6 bases). CDR3 nucleotides: TGTGCCAGCAGCTCCGTGGGCGGGATGGGGAATGAGCAGTTCTTC. Translation gives CASSSVGGMGNEQFF.